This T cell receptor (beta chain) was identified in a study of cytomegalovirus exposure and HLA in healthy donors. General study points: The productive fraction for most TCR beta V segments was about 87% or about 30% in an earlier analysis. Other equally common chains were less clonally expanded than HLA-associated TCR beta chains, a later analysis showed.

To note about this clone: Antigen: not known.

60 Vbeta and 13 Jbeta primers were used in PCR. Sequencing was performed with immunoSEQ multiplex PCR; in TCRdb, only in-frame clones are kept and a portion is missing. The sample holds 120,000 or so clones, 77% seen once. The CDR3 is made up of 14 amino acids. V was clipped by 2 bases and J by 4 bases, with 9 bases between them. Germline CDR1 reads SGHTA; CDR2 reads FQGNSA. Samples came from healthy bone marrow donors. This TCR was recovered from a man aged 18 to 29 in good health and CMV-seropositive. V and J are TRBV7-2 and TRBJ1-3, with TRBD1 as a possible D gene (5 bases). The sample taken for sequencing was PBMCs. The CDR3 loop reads CASSLSGWGNTIYF. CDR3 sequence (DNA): TGTGCCAGCAGCTTATCAGGGTGGGGAAACACCATATATTTT.